Shown below are 17 T cell receptor beta chains from a single sample sequenced in a study of low-dose radiotherapy and immunotherapy resistance in tumors. Both TCRalpha and TCRbeta chains were reverse transcribed with V-gene-specific primers. PCR amplification of the TCRs was performed with Phusion for 20 PCR cycles, and it relied on a constant-region primer together with a V-primer adapter. Using its own MiXCR run on the reads, TCRdb lists one record per CDR3 protein. The table lists 70,000 to 90,000 distinct CDR3 sequences, roughly a sixth of them singletons. Time point reported: before trial treatment. Specimen: PBMCs, collected before treatment. Receptor source: a male donor with prostate cancer.

With regard to this clonotype: A far larger clone is one base from this, pointing to a likely read error. V gene TRBV7-9 combines with J gene TRBJ1-2; maybe TRBD1 (6 bases). CDR1 and CDR2 (germline): SEHNR, FQNEAQ (reference sequence). The CDR3 consists of 13 residues. CDR3 sequence (DNA): TGTACCAGCAGCTTCAGGGGTCTCTATGGCTACACCTTC. The encoded protein is CTSSFRGLYGYTF.

This clonotype was seen at least ten times. The V gene is TRBV29-1, the J gene TRBJ2-3; TRBD2 aligns across 8 bases. Germline CDR1 and CDR2: SQVTM and ANQGSEA. There are 13 residues in the CDR3. With V trimmed by 7 bases and J by 5 bases, 8 bases remained unmatched. The CDR3 nucleotides are TGCAGCGCCCATGGGCTAGCGGGAGATACGCAGTATTTT. Translating it yields CSAHGLAGDTQYF.

This clonotype was counted many times. The chain joins TRBV3-1 to TRBJ1-2, with D unresolved. CDR1 is LGHDT and CDR2 is YNNKEL in the germline V gene (reference sequence). This CDR3 spans 13 amino acids. The V and J ends lost 4 bases and 6 bases respectively, with 12 bases between them. In nucleotides, the CDR3 is TGTGCCAGCAGCCCCGCGGATTGGAATGGCTACACCTTC. Protein sequence: CASSPADWNGYTF.

The rearrangement joins TRBV23-1 to TRBJ2-2, with 7 nucleotides matching TRBD1. TRBV23-1 is known as an ORF, though its function is uncertain. The J segment lost 12 bases and the V segment lost 2 bases, leaving 6 bases of the junction unmatched. The CDR3 runs 13 residues. For the CDR3, the DNA is TGCGCCAGCAGTCAAACGACAGGGCCCCAGCTGTTTTTT. The encoded protein is CASSQTTGPQLFF.

This clonotype was observed at least ten times. The chain links TRBV20-1 to TRBJ2-1; 8 bases fit TRBD2. With V trimmed by 4 bases and J by 6 bases, 14 bases remained unmatched. Looked up from germline, CDR1 is DFQATT and CDR2 is SNEGSKA (reference sequence). The CDR3 is made up of 16 amino acids. CDR3 amino acids: CSANSPNGGGVNEQFF. Written as DNA, the CDR3 is TGCAGTGCTAACTCCCCAAACGGGGGGGGAGTCAATGAGCAGTTCTTC.

Regarding this clonotype: A much larger clone differs from this one at a single base, so this may be a read error. The genes are TRBV7-9 and TRBJ2-2, with a weak D call TRBD1 (5 bases). This CDR3 comprises 14 residues. Germline loops: CDR1 SEHNR, CDR2 FQNEAQ (reference sequence). Deletions cut 1 base from V and 7 bases from J, with 10 bases between. The CDR3 DNA sequence: TGTGCCAGCAGCTTAGGGGGCGCCGTCGGGGAGCTGTTTTTT. Translating gives CASSLGGAVGELFF.

With regard to this clonotype: It may be a read error: a sequence one base away is much more abundant. The chain has TRBV30 and TRBJ2-7; possibly TRBD2 for D (6 bases). The last part of the DNA fits TRBJ2-1 better; the J call may be wrong. The CDR3 runs to 13 residues. Germline values: CDR1 GTSNPN, CDR2 SVGIG (reference sequence). In DNA form, the CDR3 reads TGTGTCTGGGCGCCAGCAAAAGGGACTCTCCAGTTCTTC. This gives the protein CVWAPAKGTLQFF.

This clonotype came up many times. CDR3 coding DNA: TGTGCCAGCCTGCGACAGGGGAGCGAGCAGTACTTC. Residues: CASLRQGSEQYF. This chain joins TRBV2 and TRBJ2-7; 8 bases fit TRBD1. Germline V gene lookup returns CDR1 SNHLY and CDR2 FYNNEI. Unmatched junction bases numbered 6, after V lost 8 bases and J lost 6 bases. The CDR3 totals 12 residues.

This clonotype was counted ten times or more. The gene calls are TRBV10-3 and TRBJ2-5, with 11 positions matching TRBD2. The CDR3 has 15 amino acids. Germline values: CDR1 ENHRY, CDR2 SYGVKD. The trim removed 6 bases at V and 0 bases at J, leaving 3 bases unmatched. In DNA, the CDR3 is TGTGCCATCAGGGCTAGCGGGGGGTACCAAGAGACCCAGTACTTC. Translating gives CAIRASGGYQETQYF.

This clonotype was seen at least ten times. The V call is TRBV20-1, the J call TRBJ1-1; a possible D gene is TRBD1 (6 bases). V was clipped by 3 bases and J by 2 bases, with 16 bases between them. The CDR3 is 15 amino acids. CDR1 is DFQATT and CDR2 is SNEGSKA in the germline V gene (reference sequence). The CDR3 DNA reads TGCAGTGCTAGGGAACAGGGCGGGCTTAACACTGAAGCTTTCTTT. Protein product: CSAREQGGLNTEAFF.

The chain has TRBV9 and TRBJ2-1; TRBD2 is a possible D gene (5 bases). The germline V gene encodes CDR1 SGDLS and CDR2 YYNGEE. The ends were cut back, 3 bases at V and 4 bases at J, with 11 bases in the middle. CDR3 size: 14 residues. CDR3 in amino acids: CASSAEGLYNEQFF. The CDR3 DNA is TGTGCCAGCAGCGCCGAGGGTCTATACAATGAGCAGTTCTTC.

This clonotype was seen at least ten times. The J gene is TRBJ2-1, the V gene TRBV7-8, with 7 nucleotides matching TRBD1. The CDR3 consists of 16 residues. Germline CDR1 SGHVS, CDR2 FQNEAQ. After removal of 1 base from V and 2 bases from J, the junction contained 5 bases not matched to a gene. CDR3 in amino acids: CASSLGRGGPYNEQFF. In nucleotides, the CDR3 is TGTGCCAGCAGCTTAGGTAGAGGGGGCCCCTACAATGAGCAGTTCTTC.

This clonotype was seen ten or more times. V gene TRBV11-2 combines with J gene TRBJ2-7; 8 positions match TRBD1. Germline V gene lookup returns CDR1 SGHAT and CDR2 FQNNGV. V lost 5 bases and J lost 3; bases outside the gene matches: 3. CDR3 size: 13 residues. For the CDR3, the DNA is TGTGCCAGCAGCCCGGGACAGGTCTACGAGCAGTACTTC. Translation: CASSPGQVYEQYF.

At least ten counts were recorded for this clonotype. This chain links TRBV12-3 or TRBV12-4 with TRBJ2-5; D not resolved. Deletions cut 6 bases from V and 3 bases from J, with 5 bases between. The CDR3 is made up of 11 amino acids. The CDR3 here is CASSRKETQYF. The DNA of the CDR3 is TGTGCCAGCAGCCGAAAAGAGACCCAGTACTTC.

This clonotype showed up many times. The V and J genes are TRBV7-2 and TRBJ2-3; 13 nucleotides agree with TRBD2. Unmatched junction bases numbered 10, after V lost 1 base and J lost 9 bases. Germline lookup yields CDR1 SGHTA and CDR2 FQGNSA. The CDR3 extends over 17 amino acids. The CDR3 here is CASSLDAGELAGGTQYF. In nucleotides, the CDR3 is TGTGCCAGCAGCTTAGACGCCGGAGAACTAGCGGGGGGGACGCAGTATTTT.

With respect to this clonotype: This likely stems from a read error, as it lies one base from a far larger clone. The chain recombines TRBV7-8 with TRBJ2-1, with 8 bases matching TRBD2. CDR1 and CDR2 from the germline V gene are SGHVS and FQNEAQ. The J segment lost 10 bases and the V segment lost 4 bases, leaving 15 bases of the junction unmatched. This CDR3 has 16 amino acids. Written as DNA, the CDR3 is TGTGCCAGCAGCTCGGCGGGGGGCGGGGCGAACTACGAGCAGTTCTTC. Translating gives CASSSAGGGANYEQFF.

This clonotype has a count of ten or more. V gene TRBV3-1 combines with J gene TRBJ2-2; D unresolved. The CDR3 is 13 residues long. CDR1 and CDR2 from the germline V gene are LGHDT and YNNKEL (reference sequence). V shed 1 base and J shed 7 bases, with 7 bases lying between them. The CDR3 DNA reads as TGTGCCAGCAGCCAAGGCCCGGGCGGGGAGCTGTTTTTT. It codes for CASSQGPGGELFF. Full variable domain (remainder filled in from reference TRBV3-1 and TRBJ2-2): DTAVSQTPKYLVTQMGNDKSIKCEQNLGHDTMYWYKQDSKKFLKIMFSYNNKELIINETVPNRFSPKSPDKAHLNLHINSLELGDSAVYFCASSQGPGGELFFGEGSRLTVL.